Below, 27 T cell receptor beta chains from the same sample are listed, as sequenced in a study of blood T cells in healthy people across ages. Primers used in a second PCR of roughly 7 to 12 cycles were a sample-barcoded 5' primer and a J-beta primer mix. TCRdb analysed the 5' RACE reads with MiXCR anew, one entry per CDR3 protein. The sample has fewer than 650,000 distinct CDR3 sequences, over 25% seen once. Separately, the same data were catalogued under a study of T cells of mothers and their children.

Sequenced sample: blood. These receptors were obtained from a boy between 2 and 15 years old in good health.

This clonotype was seen a handful of times. V is TRBV6-1 and J is TRBJ2-6; TRBD2 agrees at 11 bases. Germline CDR1 is MNHNS and CDR2 is SASEGT. Unmatched junction bases numbered 8, after V lost 6 bases and J lost 1 base. CDR3 length: 18 residues. The CDR3 DNA reads as TGTGCCAGCAGGCGAGTCGGGACTAGCGGATCTGGGGCCAACGTCCTGACTTTC. The encoded protein is CASRRVGTSGSGANVLTF.

This clonotype was observed a handful of times. The chain joins TRBV6-6 to TRBJ2-1, with 8 bases fitting TRBD2. V was pared by 3 bases and J by 4 bases, with 8 bases of the junction left unmatched. CDR1 and CDR2 (germline): MNHNY, SVGAGI (reference sequence). The CDR3 is made up of 16 amino acids. The CDR3 DNA reads as TGTGCCAGCAGTTATCTAGGGACTAGTTCATACAATGAGCAGTTCTTC. Protein sequence: CASSYLGTSSYNEQFF.

With regard to this clonotype: The junction shows a germline mismatch at one end, possibly a read error. The rearrangement links TRBV7-9 to TRBJ2-6; D is perhaps TRBD1 (5 bases). CDR1 and CDR2 (germline): SEHNR, FQNEAQ (reference sequence). The CDR3 is 17 amino acids. CDR3: CASSPRRPKSGAHVLTF. The CDR3 region has the DNA TGTGCCAGCAGCCCCCGACGGCCGAAATCTGGGGCCCACGTCCTGACTTTC.

The V gene is TRBV19, the J gene TRBJ1-4; D unresolved. The CDR3 sequence is 14 residues long. Germline CDR1 and CDR2: LNHDA and SQIVND (reference sequence). V lost 3 bases and J lost 4, with 9 bases in between. The CDR3 spells CASSIGRLNEKLFF. CDR3 bases: TGTGCCAGTAGTATTGGGCGTCTTAATGAAAAACTGTTTTTT.

CDR3 DNA sequence: TGTGCCAGCAGTTTATCCCGGAGGAACACTGAAGCTTTCTTT. Protein sequence: CASSLSRRNTEAFF. The chain couples TRBV27 to TRBJ1-1; D gene unclear. The length of the CDR3 is 14 residues. Germline assignment: CDR1 MNHEY and CDR2 SMNVEV (reference sequence). Trimming left V 0 bases short and J 1 base short, with 6 bases between.

The rearrangement uses TRBV20-1 and TRBJ2-2; 8 positions match TRBD1. This CDR3 is built from 16 residues. Trimming removed 5 bases from V and 0 bases from J; junction bases left unmatched: 8. Germline CDR1 and CDR2: DFQATT and SNEGSKA (reference sequence). CDR3 loop: CSAPDRALSNTGELFF. The CDR3 DNA sequence: TGCAGTGCTCCGGACAGGGCCTTATCGAACACCGGGGAGCTGTTTTTT.

This clonotype was detected only a few times. The rearrangement joins TRBV7-9 to TRBJ1-1; D uncertain. The germline V gene has CDR1 SEHNR and CDR2 FQNEAQ (reference sequence). Trimming shortened V by 5 bases and J by 5 bases, and 9 bases separated the two germline ends. The CDR3 runs 12 residues. The CDR3 protein is CASSRGPTEAFF. CDR3 DNA sequence: TGTGCCAGCAGCCGCGGACCTACTGAAGCTTTCTTT. The full variable domain, with the rest looked up from reference TRBV7-9 and TRBJ1-1, is DTGVSQNPRHKITKRGQNVTFRCDPISEHNRLYWYRQTLGQGPEFLTYFQNEAQLEKSRLLSDRFSAERPKGSFSTLEIQRTEQGDSAMYLCASSRGPTEAFFGQGTRLTVV.

This sequence joins TRBV5-1 and TRBJ2-5; D perhaps matches TRBD2 (6 bases). V was cut by 3 bases and J by 4 bases, with 10 bases left in between. This CDR3 is built from 13 residues. The germline CDR1 and CDR2 sequences are SGHRS and YFSETQ. The chain's CDR3 is CASSSSVRETQYF. The CDR3 DNA is TGCGCCAGCAGCTCTAGCGTTCGAGAGACCCAGTACTTC.

Only a few counts were recorded for this clonotype. V gene TRBV4-3 combines with J gene TRBJ2-5; D not resolved. The J call may not be correct, given that the DNA end is closer to TRBJ2-7. Germline V lookup: CDR1 LGHNA, CDR2 YSLEER. The CDR3 consists of 15 residues. The CDR3 is CASSQAVGIGYEQYF. CDR3 sequence (DNA): TGCGCCAGCAGCCAAGCTGTAGGGATAGGGTACGAGCAGTACTTC.

This clonotype occurred a few times. CDR3 bases: TGTGCCAGCAGCGCCGGACAGCCAAACTATGGCTACACCTTC. This encodes CASSAGQPNYGYTF. This chain joins TRBV27 and TRBJ1-2; possible D gene TRBD1, 6 bases. Per germline, CDR1 MNHEY and CDR2 SMNVEV (reference sequence). V gave up 6 bases and J gave up 2 bases, with 13 bases separating them. This CDR3 comprises 14 residues.

This clonotype has just a few counts. The chain has TRBV2 and TRBJ2-1; 7 nucleotides align to TRBD1. Germline assignment: CDR1 SNHLY and CDR2 FYNNEI. The V segment lost 7 bases and the J segment 8 bases; nucleotides outside the gene matches: 14. The CDR3 runs to 15 residues. The CDR3 region is CASTFRQGVRDEQFF. The CDR3 DNA reads TGTGCCAGCACCTTTAGACAGGGCGTAAGAGATGAGCAGTTCTTC.

This clonotype turned up a few times. The rearrangement joins TRBV3-1 to TRBJ1-6; TRBD1 matches 9 bases. Germline CDR1 reads LGHDT; CDR2 reads YNNKEL (reference sequence). V gave up 1 base and J gave up 3 bases; unmatched junction bases: 7. The CDR3 length is 18 residues. For the CDR3, the DNA is TGTGCCAGCAGCCAAGGCCCGGGACAGGGAAGCTATAATTCACCCCTCCACTTT. It is translated as CASSQGPGQGSYNSPLHF. The full variable domain, in which reference TRBV3-1 and TRBJ1-6 provide the parts outside the CDR3, is DTAVSQTPKYLVTQMGNDKSIKCEQNLGHDTMYWYKQDSKKFLKIMFSYNNKELIINETVPNRFSPKSPDKAHLNLHINSLELGDSAVYFCASSQGPGQGSYNSPLHFGNGTRLTVT.

This clonotype was detected a few times. The genes are TRBV6-6 and TRBJ2-6; D uncertain. In germline, CDR1 is MNHNY, CDR2 SVGAGI (reference sequence). With 7 bases removed from V and 0 bases from J, the gap between germline ends came to 7 bases. The CDR3 runs to 14 residues. DNA of the CDR3: TGTGCCAGCACCCTTGACTCTGGGGCCAACGTCCTGACTTTC. It translates to CASTLDSGANVLTF.

This clonotype was seen a few times. As DNA, the CDR3 is TGTGCCAGCAGTGGCAGTAATCAGCCCCAGCATTTT. This translates into CASSGSNQPQHF. The chain carries TRBV2 and TRBJ1-5, with D unresolved. Trimming pared 4 bases from V and 4 bases from J, leaving 5 bases between. The CDR3 contains 12 residues. Per germline, CDR1 SNHLY and CDR2 FYNNEI.

This clonotype appeared a few times. This chain connects TRBV6-1 to TRBJ2-7, with 8 bases aligning to TRBD1. J gave up 4 bases and V 4 bases, and 9 bases lay outside the gene matches. The CDR3 runs to 15 residues. Germline CDR1 and CDR2: MNHNS and SASEGT. The CDR3 is CASSALARGRYEQYF. The CDR3 region has the DNA TGTGCCAGCAGTGCCCTTGCCAGGGGGCGGTACGAGCAGTACTTC.

This chain connects TRBV5-1 to TRBJ2-1, with D perhaps TRBD2 (6 bases). CDR1 and CDR2 from the germline V gene are SGHRS and YFSETQ. This CDR3 comprises 14 residues. Trimming stripped 1 base from V and 10 bases from J, with 15 bases between. Written as DNA, the CDR3 is TGCGCCAGCAGCTTGCTCTCTAGCGTCGGCGAGCAGTTCTTC. Protein: CASSLLSSVGEQFF.

This clonotype was observed a few times. The rearrangement joins TRBV10-3 to TRBJ2-1; the D call may be TRBD1 or TRBD2 (6 bases each). Per the germline V gene, CDR1 is ENHRY and CDR2 is SYGVKD. This CDR3 has 16 residues. V dropped 4 bases and J dropped 5 bases, with 18 bases sitting between them. CDR3 sequence: CAISVGFRGPNNEQFF. The CDR3 nucleotides are TGTGCCATCAGTGTCGGTTTTCGGGGGCCTAACAATGAGCAGTTCTTC.

This clonotype has just a few counts. The chain combines TRBV7-2 with TRBJ1-1; D ambiguous. There are 15 residues in the CDR3. Germline V gives CDR1 SGHTA, CDR2 FQGNSA. V gave up 3 bases and J gave up 7 bases, with 18 bases separating them. The DNA for the CDR3 is TGTGCCAGCAGCTTCCAAACGGGTAGTTCAGGTGAAGCTTTCTTT. Amino acids: CASSFQTGSSGEAFF.

This clonotype was seen more than once but under ten times. The chain combines TRBV10-3 with TRBJ1-2, with D possibly being TRBD1 (6 bases). The CDR3 runs 14 residues. Germline CDR1 is ENHRY and CDR2 is SYGVKD. Trimming cost V 10 bases and J 4 bases, with 19 bases left between them. The CDR3 loop reads CATFGGPPSYGYTF. CDR3 nucleotide sequence: TGTGCCACTTTCGGGGGGCCGCCCTCCTATGGCTACACCTTC.

The chain employs TRBV20-1 and TRBJ2-5, with 10 bases aligning to TRBD2. The DNA end lines up better with TRBJ2-7; the J call may be wrong. Germline values: CDR1 DFQATT, CDR2 SNEGSKA (reference sequence). The CDR3 sequence is 13 residues long. In DNA, the CDR3 is TGCAGTGCTAGAGCACCTAGCGGGGGCGAGCAGTACTTC. It yields the protein CSARAPSGGEQYF.

In its sample, this clonotype was seen once. V is TRBV20-1 and J is TRBJ2-3; D is unresolved. Trimming took 6 bases from V and 0 from J, leaving 13 bases between them. The CDR3 extends over 14 amino acids. CDR1 and CDR2 from the germline V gene are DFQATT and SNEGSKA (reference sequence). The CDR3 coding sequence is TGCAGTGCCAACCTTTGGAAGAGCACAGATACGCAGTATTTT. Translated, it gives CSANLWKSTDTQYF.

The genes are TRBV5-1 and TRBJ2-7; D is ambiguous. With 2 bases removed from V and 0 bases from J, the gap between germline ends came to 6 bases. Germline CDR1 reads SGHRS; CDR2 reads YFSETQ. The CDR3 covers 13 residues. The CDR3 nucleotides are TGCGCCAGCAGCTTCGACCCCTCCTACGAGCAGTACTTC. This sequence encodes CASSFDPSYEQYF.

This clonotype was seen more than once but under ten times. The V and J genes are TRBV7-6 and TRBJ1-4, with D perhaps TRBD1 (6 bases). The V end lost 1 base, the J end lost 7 bases, and 13 bases lay between the germline ends. The CDR3 has 15 amino acids. Germline lookup yields CDR1 SGHVS and CDR2 FNYEAQ. Here the CDR3 reads CASSLGGGQGEKLFF. CDR3 DNA: TGTGCCAGCAGCTTAGGTGGGGGGCAAGGTGAAAAACTGTTTTTT.

This clonotype was found a few times. J is TRBJ2-5 and V is TRBV7-2; 7 bases fit TRBD2. The V gene's germline CDR1 is SGHTA and CDR2 FQGNSA. The CDR3 covers 16 residues. V lost 7 bases to trimming and J lost 4 bases; unmatched junction nucleotides: 15. The CDR3: CASTYDWGGSRETQYF. Written as DNA, the CDR3 is TGTGCCAGCACCTATGATTGGGGAGGGTCGAGAGAGACCCAGTACTTC. Looking up the rest from reference TRBV7-2 and TRBJ2-5 gives the full variable domain: GAGVSQSPSNKVTEKGKDVELRCDPISGHTALYWYRQSLGQGLEFLIYFQGNSAPDKSGLPSDRFSAERTGGSVSTLTIQRTQQEDSAVYLCASTYDWGGSRETQYFGPGTRLLVL.

The chain is built from TRBV20-1 and TRBJ2-7; TRBD1 agrees at 10 bases. Germline CDR1 and CDR2: DFQATT and SNEGSKA (reference sequence). The CDR3 has 13 amino acids. Germline trimming cut 6 bases from V and 5 bases from J; bases unmatched to any gene: 7. The CDR3: CSAGTGAEDEQYF. The DNA of the CDR3 is TGCAGTGCCGGGACAGGGGCTGAGGACGAGCAGTACTTC.

The J gene is TRBJ2-2, the V gene TRBV6-2 or TRBV6-3, with D tentatively TRBD2 (5 bases). The CDR3 length is 15 residues. CDR1 is MNHEY, CDR2 SVGEGT, per germline. Trimming left V 5 bases short and J 4 bases short, with 14 bases between. The CDR3 nucleotides are TGTGCCAGCAGTACTAGACCTGGGGTCACCGGGGAGCTGTTTTTT. This translates into CASSTRPGVTGELFF.

In nucleotides, the CDR3 is TGTGCCAGCAGTCGGACAGGGCCCTCAACTAATGAAAAACTGTTTTTT. It codes for CASSRTGPSTNEKLFF. V gene TRBV9 combines with J gene TRBJ1-4, with 8 bases fitting TRBD1. Losses at the gene ends were 5 bases for V and 0 bases for J; bases not matched to a gene: 6. The CDR3 runs to 16 residues. The germline CDR1 and CDR2 sequences are SGDLS and YYNGEE.